This TCR beta chain was sequenced during a study of cytomegalovirus exposure and HLA in healthy donors. As for the study in general: Earlier, 180 million or so T cells were analyzed, and more than 100 million unique TCR beta sequences were found among them. General study results and limits: Donor immune exposure was known only as CMV serostatus. Based on reports, TCR beta sequences accurately predicted HLA-A and HLA-B alleles for most subjects. Data from an earlier analysis indicated that most TCR beta V segments were productive either about 90% or about 30% of the time.

This CDR3 has 13 residues. The V gene's germline CDR1 is SGHVS and CDR2 FNYEAQ. V lost 5 bases and J lost 3; bases outside the gene matches: 2. About this clone: The antigen remains undetermined.

With 60 Vbeta and 13 Jbeta primers, the PCR was carried out. Sequencing used immunoSEQ multiplex PCR; TCRdb keeps in-frame clones, though not all of them. The sample consists of 150,000 to 200,000 clones, roughly 80% of them appearing once. This clonotype originated in a male donor in good health and CMV-seropositive. The V and J genes are TRBV7-6 and TRBJ2-7, with 9 bases identical to TRBD1. The source material was PBMCs. The CDR3 reads CASSTGQGYEQYF. CDR3 coding DNA: TGTGCCAGCAGCACGGGACAGGGCTACGAGCAGTACTTC.